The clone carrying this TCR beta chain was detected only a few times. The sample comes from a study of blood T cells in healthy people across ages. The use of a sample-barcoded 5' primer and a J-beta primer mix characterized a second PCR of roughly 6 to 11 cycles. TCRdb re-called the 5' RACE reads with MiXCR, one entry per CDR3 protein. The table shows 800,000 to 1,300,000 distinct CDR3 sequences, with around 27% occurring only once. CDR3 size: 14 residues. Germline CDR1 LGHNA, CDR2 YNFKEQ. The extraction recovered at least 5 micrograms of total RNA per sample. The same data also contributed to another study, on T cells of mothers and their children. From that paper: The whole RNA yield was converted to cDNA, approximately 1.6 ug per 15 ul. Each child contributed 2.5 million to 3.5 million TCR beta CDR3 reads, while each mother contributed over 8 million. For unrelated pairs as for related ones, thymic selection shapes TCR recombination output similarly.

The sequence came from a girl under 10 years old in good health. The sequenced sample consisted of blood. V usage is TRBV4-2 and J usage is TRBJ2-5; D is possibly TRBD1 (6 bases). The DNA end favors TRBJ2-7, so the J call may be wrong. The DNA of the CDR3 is TGTGCCAGCAGCCAAGAGGGCAGGGGCGACGAGCAGTACTTC. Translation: CASSQEGRGDEQYF.